This T cell receptor beta chain was sequenced during a study of blood T cells in healthy people across ages. With a J-beta primer mix and a sample-barcoded 5' primer, a second PCR ran roughly 6 to 11 cycles. CDR3-containing paired-end reads numbered at least 3 million in each sample. Using its own MiXCR run on the 5' RACE reads, TCRdb lists one record per CDR3 protein. The table includes approximately 1.5 million distinct CDR3 sequences, 34% detected once. This clonotype was counted a few times. Russia was home to the donors, healthy Caucasian individuals aged roughly 6 to 90. CDR1 and CDR2 from the germline V gene are SGHRS and YFSETQ. Germline trimming cut 2 bases from V and 1 base from J; bases unmatched to any gene: 4. The CDR3 loop spans 15 amino acids.

The chain uses TRBV5-1 and TRBJ2-3; 7 bases are a match to TRBD1. This receptor was obtained from a woman aged 25 to 39 in good health. Sequencing was done on a sample of blood. The CDR3 here is CASSFTGQRTDTQYF. The DNA of the CDR3 is TGCGCCAGCAGCTTTACGGGACAGCGCACAGATACGCAGTATTTT.